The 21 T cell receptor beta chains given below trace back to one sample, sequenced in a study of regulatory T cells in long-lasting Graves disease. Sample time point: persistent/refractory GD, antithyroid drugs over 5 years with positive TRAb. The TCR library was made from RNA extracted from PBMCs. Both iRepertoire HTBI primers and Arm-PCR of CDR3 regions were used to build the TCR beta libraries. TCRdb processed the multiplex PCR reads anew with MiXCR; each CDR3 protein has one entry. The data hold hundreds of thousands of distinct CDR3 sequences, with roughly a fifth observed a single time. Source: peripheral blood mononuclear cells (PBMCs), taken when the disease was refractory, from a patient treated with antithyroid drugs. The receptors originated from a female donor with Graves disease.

The CDR3 nucleotides read TGCAGCGTTGAAGTCGGATGGGGCAGGGACACACAAGAGACCCAGTACTTC. The encoded protein is CSVEVGWGRDTQETQYF. This chain connects TRBV29-1 to TRBJ2-5, with D tentatively TRBD1 (6 bases). Per the germline V gene, CDR1 is SQVTM and CDR2 is ANQGSEA. V was clipped by 1 base and J by 2 bases, with 20 bases between them. The CDR3 sequence is 17 residues long. The full variable domain, rest sourced from reference TRBV29-1 and TRBJ2-5, is SAVISQKPSRDICQRGTSLTIQCQVDSQVTMMFWYRQQPGQSLTLIATANQGSEATYESGFVIDKFPISRPNLTFSTLTVSNMSPEDSSIYLCSVEVGWGRDTQETQYFGPGTRLLVL.

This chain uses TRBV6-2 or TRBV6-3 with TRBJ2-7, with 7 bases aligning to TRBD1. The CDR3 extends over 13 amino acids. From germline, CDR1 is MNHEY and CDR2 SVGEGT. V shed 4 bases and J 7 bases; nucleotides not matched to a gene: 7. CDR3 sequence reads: CASSLTGTSEQYF. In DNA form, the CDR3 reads TGTGCCAGCAGTTTGACAGGGACGTCTGAGCAGTACTTC.

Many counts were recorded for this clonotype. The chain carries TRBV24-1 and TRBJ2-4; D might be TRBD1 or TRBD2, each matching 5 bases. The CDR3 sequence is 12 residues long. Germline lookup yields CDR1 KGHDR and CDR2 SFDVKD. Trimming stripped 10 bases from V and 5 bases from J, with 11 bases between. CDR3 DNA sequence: TGTGCCACTAGGGACGGTGAAAACATTCAGTACTTC. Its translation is CATRDGENIQYF.

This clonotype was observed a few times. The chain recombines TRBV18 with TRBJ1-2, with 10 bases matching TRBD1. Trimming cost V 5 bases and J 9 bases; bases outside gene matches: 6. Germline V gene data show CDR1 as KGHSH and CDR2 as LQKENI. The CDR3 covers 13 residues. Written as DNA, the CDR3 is TGTGCCAGCTCATCGACAGGGGGCAATAGCTACACCTTC. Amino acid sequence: CASSSTGGNSYTF. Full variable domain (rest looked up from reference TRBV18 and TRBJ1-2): NAGVMQNPRHLVRRRGQEARLRCSPMKGHSHVYWYRQLPEEGLKFMVYLQKENIIDESGMPKERFSAEFPKEGPSILRIQQVVRGDSAAYFCASSSTGGNSYTFGSGTRLTVV.

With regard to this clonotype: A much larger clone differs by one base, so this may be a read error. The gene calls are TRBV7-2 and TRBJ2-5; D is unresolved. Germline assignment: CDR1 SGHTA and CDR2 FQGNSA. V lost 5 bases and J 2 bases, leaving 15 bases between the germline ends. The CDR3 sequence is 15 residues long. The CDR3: CASSLPWAEQETQYF. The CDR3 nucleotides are TGTGCCAGCAGCCTACCATGGGCGGAACAAGAGACCCAGTACTTC.

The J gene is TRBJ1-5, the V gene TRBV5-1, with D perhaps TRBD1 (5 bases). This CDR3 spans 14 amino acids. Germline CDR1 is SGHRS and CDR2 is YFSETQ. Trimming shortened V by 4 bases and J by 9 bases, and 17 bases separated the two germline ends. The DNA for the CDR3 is TGCGCCAGCAGCGGGGGTGACAAAGGCCGGCCCCAGCATTTT. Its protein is CASSGGDKGRPQHF.

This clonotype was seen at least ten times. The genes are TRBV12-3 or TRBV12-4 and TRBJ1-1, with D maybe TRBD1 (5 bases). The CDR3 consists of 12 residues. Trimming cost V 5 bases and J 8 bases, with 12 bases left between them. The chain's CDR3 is CASSNRGSEAFF. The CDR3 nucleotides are TGTGCCAGCAGTAATCGGGGGTCCGAAGCTTTCTTT.

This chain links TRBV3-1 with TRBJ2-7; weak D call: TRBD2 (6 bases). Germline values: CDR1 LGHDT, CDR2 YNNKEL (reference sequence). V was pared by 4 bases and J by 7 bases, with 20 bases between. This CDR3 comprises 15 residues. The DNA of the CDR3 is TGTGCCAGCAGCCCCCTGGCGGGGCTAGCAGGGGAGCAGTACTTC. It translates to CASSPLAGLAGEQYF.

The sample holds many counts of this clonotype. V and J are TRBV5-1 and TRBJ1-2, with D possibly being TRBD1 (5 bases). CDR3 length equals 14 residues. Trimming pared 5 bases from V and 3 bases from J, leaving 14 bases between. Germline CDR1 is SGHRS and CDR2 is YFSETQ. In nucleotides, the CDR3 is TGCGCCAGCAGACGGGACGTGACTGACTATGGCTACACCTTC. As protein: CASRRDVTDYGYTF. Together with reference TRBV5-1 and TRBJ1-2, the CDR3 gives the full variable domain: KAGVTQTPRYLIKTRGQQVTLSCSPISGHRSVSWYQQTPGQGLQFLFEYFSETQRNKGNFPGRFSGRQFSNSRSEMNVSTLELGDSALYLCASRRDVTDYGYTFGSGTRLTVV.

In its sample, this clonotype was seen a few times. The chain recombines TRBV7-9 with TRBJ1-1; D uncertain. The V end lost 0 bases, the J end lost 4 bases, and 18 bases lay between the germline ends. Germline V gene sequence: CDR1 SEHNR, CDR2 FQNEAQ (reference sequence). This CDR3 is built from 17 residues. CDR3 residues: CASSLAALTLRGTEAFF. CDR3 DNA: TGTGCCAGCAGCTTAGCCGCCCTAACACTTCGGGGCACTGAAGCTTTCTTT.

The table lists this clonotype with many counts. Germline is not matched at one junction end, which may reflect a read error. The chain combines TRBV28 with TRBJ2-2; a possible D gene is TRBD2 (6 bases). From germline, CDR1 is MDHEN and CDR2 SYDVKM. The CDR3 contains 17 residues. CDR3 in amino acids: CASTLGDFRRDTGELFF. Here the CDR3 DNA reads TGTGCCAGCACTTTAGGGGACTTCAGAAGGGACACCGGGGAGCTGTTTTTT.

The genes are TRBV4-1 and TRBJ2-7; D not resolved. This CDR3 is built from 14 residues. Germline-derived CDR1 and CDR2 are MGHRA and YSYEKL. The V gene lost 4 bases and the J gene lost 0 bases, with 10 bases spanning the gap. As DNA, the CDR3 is TGCGCCAGCAGCCGGAAAATGAGCTCCTACGAGCAGTACTTC. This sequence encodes CASSRKMSSYEQYF.

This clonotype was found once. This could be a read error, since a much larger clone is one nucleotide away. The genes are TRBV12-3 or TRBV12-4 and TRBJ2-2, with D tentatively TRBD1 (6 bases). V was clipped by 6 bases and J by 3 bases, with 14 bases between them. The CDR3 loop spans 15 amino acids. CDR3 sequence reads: CASSQRQVHTGELFF. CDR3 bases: TGTGCCAGCAGCCAAAGACAGGTCCACACCGGGGAGCTGTTTTTT.

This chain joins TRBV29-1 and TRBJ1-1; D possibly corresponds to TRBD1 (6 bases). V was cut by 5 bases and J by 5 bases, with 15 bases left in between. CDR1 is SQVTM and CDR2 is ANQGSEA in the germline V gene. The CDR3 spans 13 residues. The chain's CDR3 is CSVSRQGQTEAFF. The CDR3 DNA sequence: TGCAGCGTTTCTCGGCAGGGACAAACTGAAGCTTTCTTT.

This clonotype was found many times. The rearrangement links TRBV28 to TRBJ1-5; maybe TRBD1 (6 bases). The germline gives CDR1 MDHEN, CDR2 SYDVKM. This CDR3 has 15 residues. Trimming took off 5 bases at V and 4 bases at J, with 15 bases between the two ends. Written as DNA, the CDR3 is TGTGCCAGCAGTCCTACCGGGACACAGAATCAGCCCCAGCATTTT. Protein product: CASSPTGTQNQPQHF.

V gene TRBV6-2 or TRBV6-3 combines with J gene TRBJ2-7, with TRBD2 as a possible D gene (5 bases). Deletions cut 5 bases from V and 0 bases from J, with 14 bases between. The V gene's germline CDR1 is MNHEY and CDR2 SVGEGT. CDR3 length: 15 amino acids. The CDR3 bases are TGTGCCAGCAGTGAAGCGGCGAAGGTCTCCTACGAGCAGTACTTC. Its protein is CASSEAAKVSYEQYF.

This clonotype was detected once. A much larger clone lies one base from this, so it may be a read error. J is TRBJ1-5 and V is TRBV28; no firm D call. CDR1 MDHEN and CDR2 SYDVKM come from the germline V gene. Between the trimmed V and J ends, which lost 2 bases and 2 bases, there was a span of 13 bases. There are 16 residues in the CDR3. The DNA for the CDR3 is TGTGCCAGCAGTTTAATTTGCGCGGCGGGCAATCAGCCCCAGCATTTT. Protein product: CASSLICAAGNQPQHF.

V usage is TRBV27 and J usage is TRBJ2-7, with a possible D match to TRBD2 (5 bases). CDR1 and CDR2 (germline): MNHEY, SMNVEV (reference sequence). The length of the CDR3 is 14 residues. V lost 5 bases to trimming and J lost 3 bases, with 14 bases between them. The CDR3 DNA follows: TGTGCCAGCAGTATGACCACCCGGGGCTACGAGCAGTACTTC. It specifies CASSMTTRGYEQYF.

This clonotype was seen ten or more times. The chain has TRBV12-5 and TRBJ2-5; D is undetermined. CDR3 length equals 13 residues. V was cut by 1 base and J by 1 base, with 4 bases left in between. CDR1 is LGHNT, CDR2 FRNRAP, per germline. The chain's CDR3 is CASGLGVQETQYF. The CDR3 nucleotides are TGTGCTAGTGGTTTGGGAGTCCAAGAGACCCAGTACTTC.

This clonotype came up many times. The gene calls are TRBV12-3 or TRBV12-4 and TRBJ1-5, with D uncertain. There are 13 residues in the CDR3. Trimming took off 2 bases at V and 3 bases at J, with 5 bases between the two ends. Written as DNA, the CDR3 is TGTGCCAGCAGTTTACGGATCAATCAGCCCCAGCATTTT. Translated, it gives CASSLRINQPQHF.

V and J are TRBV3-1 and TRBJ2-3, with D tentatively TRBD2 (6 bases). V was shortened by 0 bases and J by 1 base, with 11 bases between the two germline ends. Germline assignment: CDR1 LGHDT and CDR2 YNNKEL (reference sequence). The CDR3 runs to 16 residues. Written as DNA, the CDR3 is TGTGCCAGCAGCCAAGAACGCGGGGTGGGCACAGATACGCAGTATTTT. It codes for CASSQERGVGTDTQYF.